This entry lists 13 T cell receptor beta chains sequenced from one sample in a study of technical replicates of blood from several donors. The protocol was immunoSEQ multiplex PCR, while the TCRdb copy is restricted to in-frame clones and leaves out a portion. The table lists over 50,000 clones, 85% to 90% of them singletons. Sequences were obtained from PBMCs. These receptors all stem from a human donor in good health. Some clones in this sample may be carry-over from other donors' samples.

The genes are TRBV6-5 and TRBJ1-6; D is uncertain. The germline V gene encodes CDR1 MNHEY and CDR2 SVGAGI. The CDR3 consists of 15 residues. Between the trimmed V and J ends, which lost 0 bases and 9 bases, there was a span of 12 bases. Here the CDR3 reads CASSYSSPLLSPLHF. In nucleotides, the CDR3 is TGTGCCAGCAGTTACTCGAGTCCGCTACTTTCACCCCTCCACTTT.

The chain is built from TRBV4-3 and TRBJ1-2; tentatively, D is TRBD1 (5 bases). This CDR3 contains 15 residues. The ends were cut back, 4 bases at V and 6 bases at J, with 18 bases in the middle. CDR1 LGHNA and CDR2 YSLEER come from the germline V gene. In DNA form, the CDR3 reads TGCGCCAGCAGCCCGGACTCACCACGGGGGGATGGCTACACCTTC. As protein: CASSPDSPRGDGYTF.

The chain's CDR3 is CASSISGVSTDTQYF. The CDR3 bases are TGTGCCAGCAGCATTAGCGGGGTTAGCACAGATACGCAGTATTTT. The J gene is TRBJ2-3, the V gene TRBV9; TRBD2 aligns across 8 bases. V lost 4 bases to trimming and J lost 0 bases; unmatched junction nucleotides: 4. The germline V gene encodes CDR1 SGDLS and CDR2 YYNGEE. The CDR3 is 15 amino acids.

This clone was picked up a small number of times. This chain links TRBV14 with TRBJ2-1; D might be TRBD1 (7 bases). V was shortened by 3 bases and J by 1 base, with 13 bases between the two germline ends. The CDR3 consists of 16 residues. Germline-derived CDR1 and CDR2 are SGHDN and FVKESK. CDR3 region: CASSHTAGGSYNEQFF. In DNA form, the CDR3 reads TGTGCCAGCAGCCATACCGCAGGGGGGTCCTACAATGAGCAGTTCTTC.

The CDR3 coding sequence is TGTGCCAGCAGCTTAACCAGGGGGCTGAACACTGAAGCTTTCTTT. Translated, it gives CASSLTRGLNTEAFF. The V and J genes are TRBV7-2 and TRBJ1-1, with 8 nucleotides matching TRBD1. Trimming cost V 2 bases and J 0 bases; bases outside gene matches: 2. The germline V gene has CDR1 SGHTA and CDR2 FQGNSA. The CDR3 totals 15 residues. Full variable domain (remainder filled in from reference TRBV7-2 and TRBJ1-1): GAGVSQSPSNKVTEKGKDVELRCDPISGHTALYWYRQSLGQGLEFLIYFQGNSAPDKSGLPSDRFSAERTGGSVSTLTIQRTQQEDSAVYLCASSLTRGLNTEAFFGQGTRLTVV.

J is TRBJ2-2 and V is TRBV18; TRBD2 might be the D (5 bases). Trimming left V 2 bases short and J 4 bases short, with 11 bases between. The length of the CDR3 is 15 residues. In germline, CDR1 is KGHSH, CDR2 LQKENI. The CDR3: CASSPIEGSTGELFF. The CDR3 coding sequence is TGTGCCAGCTCACCAATCGAGGGTAGCACCGGGGAGCTGTTTTTT.

The genes are TRBV28 and TRBJ1-5; D perhaps matches TRBD1 (5 bases). The V and J ends lost 2 bases and 4 bases respectively, with 12 bases between them. This CDR3 spans 15 amino acids. Germline CDR1 is MDHEN and CDR2 is SYDVKM. CDR3 loop: CASSLGGGGNQPQHF. The CDR3 nucleotides read TGTGCCAGCAGTTTAGGTGGCGGGGGGAATCAGCCCCAGCATTTT.

The chain couples TRBV7-2 to TRBJ1-5, with unresolved D. The germline gives CDR1 SGHTA, CDR2 FQGNSA. The CDR3 totals 13 residues. Trimming stripped 3 bases from V and 5 bases from J, with 8 bases between. CDR3 nucleotide sequence: TGTGCCAGCAGCTTCCGTAATGATCAGCCCCAGCATTTT. Amino acids: CASSFRNDQPQHF.

In its sample, this clone was seen a few times. This chain joins TRBV6-5 and TRBJ1-6, with a weak D call TRBD1 (6 bases). Between the trimmed V and J ends, which lost 5 bases and 6 bases, there was a span of 14 bases. Germline V gene data show CDR1 as MNHEY and CDR2 as SVGAGI. This CDR3 spans 15 amino acids. CDR3 in amino acids: CASSLSAQGNSPLHF. CDR3 bases: TGTGCCAGCAGTCTCTCGGCACAGGGTAATTCACCCCTCCACTTT.

The chain carries TRBV7-3 and TRBJ1-5; 8 bases match TRBD1. The CDR3 loop spans 18 amino acids. The germline gives CDR1 SGHTA, CDR2 FQGTGA. The J segment lost 5 bases and the V segment lost 5 bases, leaving 17 bases of the junction unmatched. CDR3 region: CASSHDRGTREEDQPQHF. The CDR3 DNA sequence: TGTGCCAGCAGCCATGACAGGGGTACCCGTGAGGAAGATCAGCCCCAGCATTTT.

This clone was observed a handful of times. The chain recombines TRBV25-1 with TRBJ1-1; D gene ambiguous. V dropped 2 bases and J dropped 6 bases, with 10 bases sitting between them. The CDR3 sequence is 13 residues long. Germline CDR1 MGHDK, CDR2 SYGVNS. The CDR3 nucleotides read TGTGCCAGCAGTGAACGTGAACTGTCTGAAGCTTTCTTT. This codes for CASSERELSEAFF.

The chain is built from TRBV12-5 and TRBJ2-5, with 7 bases matching TRBD2. The V segment lost 1 base and the J segment 4 bases; nucleotides outside the gene matches: 15. Germline CDR1 is LGHNT and CDR2 is FRNRAP. This CDR3 is built from 18 residues. CDR3 nucleotide sequence: TGTGCTAGTGGTTTGGCCCCAACTAGCGCCTCGGGCGGAGAGACCCAGTACTTC. Protein: CASGLAPTSASGGETQYF.

This sequence joins TRBV29-1 and TRBJ1-3; weak D call: TRBD1 (6 bases). Trimming stripped 4 bases from V and 0 bases from J, with 10 bases between. CDR1 and CDR2 (germline): SQVTM, ANQGSEA. The CDR3 runs 14 residues. DNA for the CDR3: TGCAGCGTTGCCCCAGGGGCCTCTGGAAACACCATATATTTT. It is translated as CSVAPGASGNTIYF.